A selection of T cell receptor beta chains follows, all from one sample in a study of blood T cell repertoires in COVID-19. Sequencing used immunoSEQ multiplex PCR; TCRdb keeps in-frame clones, though not all of them. The sample shows tens of thousands of clones, roughly 90% of them seen only once. The sequencing input was peripheral blood. The receptors originated from an older woman with acute or convalescent COVID-19. Each CDR3 is given with its conserved first and last residue. D genes are given only for firm matches. Not every row has a clone size; where given, it reads once, few, many or a size class.

clone_size j_call d_call v_call cdr3_aa cdr3_nt
NA TRBJ1-2 NA TRBV5-6 CASSLLQGDLADGYTF TGTGCCAGCAGCTTGCTACAGGGAGATTTGGCGGATGGCTACACCTTC
NA TRBJ2-1 NA TRBV15 CATSRDRDYSPANEQFF TGTGCCACCAGCAGAGACCGAGACTACTCCCCGGCGAATGAGCAGTTCTTC
NA TRBJ2-5 NA TRBV19 CASSAGEETQYF TGTGCCAGTAGTGCCGGAGAAGAGACCCAGTACTTC
NA TRBJ1-2 NA TRBV5-1 CASSLTGGGYTF TGCGCCAGCAGCTTGACGGGGGGCGGCTACACCTTC
NA TRBJ2-5 NA TRBV7-2 CASSLAEETQYF TGTGCCAGCAGCTTAGCCGAAGAGACCCAGTACTTC
NA TRBJ2-5 NA TRBV13 CASSLGGKETQYF TGTGCCAGCAGCCTCGGGGGTAAAGAGACCCAGTACTTC
NA TRBJ1-2 NA TRBV28 CASGDTPYYGYTF TGTGCCAGTGGGGACACCCCGTACTATGGCTACACCTTC
few TRBJ1-5 TRBD1 TRBV28 CASSLPGQGAIQPQHF TGTGCCAGCAGTTTACCTGGACAGGGGGCCATTCAGCCCCAGCATTTT
once TRBJ2-2 NA TRBV4-2 CASSQEETSTGELFF TGTGCCAGCAGCCAAGAAGAGACTTCCACCGGGGAGCTGTTTTTT
few TRBJ1-5 NA TRBV28 CASSLQLSNNQPQHF TGTGCCAGCAGTTTACAACTTTCAAACAATCAGCCCCAGCATTTT
once TRBJ2-1 TRBD2 TRBV6-5 CATRTSGYNEQFF TGTGCCACCAGGACTAGCGGCTACAATGAGCAGTTCTTC
NA TRBJ2-1 NA TRBV7-9 CASSLKSPTYNEQFF TGTGCCAGCAGCTTAAAGAGCCCGACCTACAATGAGCAGTTCTTC
NA TRBJ1-1 NA TRBV5-4 CASSFPTGSGTEAFF TGTGCCAGCAGCTTTCCCACAGGGTCAGGAACTGAAGCTTTCTTT
NA TRBJ2-3 NA TRBV6-5 CASSWGGGSTDTQYF TGTGCCAGCAGTTGGGGAGGGGGTTCCACAGATACGCAGTATTTT
NA TRBJ1-2 TRBD1 TRBV6-5 CASSLLGTEYGYTF TGTGCCAGCAGTCTTCTAGGGACAGAATATGGCTACACCTTC
NA TRBJ1-4 TRBD1 TRBV2 CASSTGESFFGDEKLFF TGTGCCAGCAGTACAGGGGAATCATTTTTTGGGGATGAAAAACTGTTTTTT
NA TRBJ1-1 TRBD1 TRBV27 CASSPRMTGQTEAFF TGTGCCAGCAGTCCCCGTATGACAGGGCAAACTGAAGCTTTCTTT
NA TRBJ2-2 TRBD1 TRBV5-1 CASSRDSMSGELFF TGCGCCAGCTCCCGGGACAGTATGTCCGGGGAGCTGTTTTTT
NA TRBJ1-2 NA TRBV7-2 CASSLVKDTGYGYTF TGTGCCAGCAGCTTAGTCAAGGACACCGGCTATGGCTACACCTTC
NA TRBJ2-5 TRBD1 TRBV11-2 CASSSQGVGETQYF TGTGCCAGCAGCTCGCAGGGGGTTGGGGAGACCCAGTACTTC
NA TRBJ2-3 NA TRBV3-1/TRBV3-2 CASSQVLLTAGSTDTQYF TGTGCCAGCAGCCAAGTTCTGTTAACAGCAGGTAGCACAGATACGCAGTATTTT
few TRBJ1-3 TRBD1 TRBV2 CASSEGTGGLSGNTIYF TGTGCCAGCAGCGAGGGGACAGGGGGGCTTTCTGGAAACACCATATATTTT
NA TRBJ1-1 NA TRBV19 CASSARRDTEAFF TGTGCCAGTAGTGCCCGGAGAGACACTGAAGCTTTCTTT
NA TRBJ1-2 NA TRBV20-1 CSASNQGEDYGYTF TGCAGTGCAAGTAATCAGGGCGAGGACTATGGCTACACCTTC
NA TRBJ2-5 NA TRBV7-9 CASSLGRYQETQYF TGTGCCAGCAGCTTAGGGAGGTACCAAGAGACCCAGTACTTC
NA TRBJ2-3 NA TRBV19 CASSTLTQGGTDTQYF TGTGCCAGTAGTACGCTGACCCAGGGTGGCACAGATACGCAGTATTTT
once TRBJ1-4 TRBD1 TRBV4-3 CASSQDPGQPYEKLFF TGCGCCAGCAGCCAGGATCCGGGACAGCCATATGAAAAACTGTTTTTT
NA TRBJ2-6 NA TRBV7-8 CASSRTGSGANVLTF TGTGCCAGCAGCCGTACAGGATCTGGGGCCAACGTCCTGACTTTC
once TRBJ2-5 TRBD1 TRBV11-2 CASSSPGQGAQHQYF TGTGCCAGCAGCTCCCCGGGACAGGGGGCCCAGCACCAGTACTTC
once TRBJ1-2 TRBD1 TRBV7-9 CASSKDRGTGYTF TGTGCCAGCAGCAAGGACAGGGGAACGGGCTACACCTTC
NA TRBJ1-5 NA TRBV30 CAWSPQGGQPQHF TGTGCCTGGAGTCCCCAGGGAGGCCAGCCCCAGCATTTT
NA TRBJ1-4 TRBD1 TRBV20-1 CSASITRGQGEKLFF TGCAGTGCTAGTATAACCAGGGGGCAAGGTGAAAAACTGTTTTTT
NA TRBJ1-2 TRBD1 TRBV6-1 CASSAQGPGQLYGYTF TGTGCCAGCAGTGCCCAGGGGCCGGGACAGCTCTATGGCTACACCTTC
NA TRBJ1-1 NA TRBV18 CASSPERMEAFF TGTGCCAGCTCACCAGAGAGAATGGAAGCTTTCTTT
NA TRBJ1-1 TRBD1 TRBV27 CASSPSTGLNTEAFF TGTGCCAGCAGTCCGTCGACAGGGTTGAACACTGAAGCTTTCTTT
once TRBJ2-5 TRBD2 TRBV7-9 CASSRSSGGRGDSDETQYF TGTGCCAGCAGCAGATCTTCGGGCGGGAGGGGCGACAGCGACGAGACCCAGTACTTC
NA TRBJ1-2 NA TRBV5-1 CASSLVLGTNYGYTF TGCGCCAGCAGCTTGGTTCTCGGGACTAACTATGGCTACACCTTC
NA TRBJ1-2 NA TRBV7-8 CASSLGEAVYGYTF TGTGCCAGCAGCTTAGGGGAGGCAGTCTATGGCTACACCTTC
NA TRBJ2-1 NA TRBV11-2 CASSPSLVGDEQFF TGTGCCAGCAGCCCGAGCCTCGTCGGGGATGAGCAGTTCTTC
NA TRBJ1-6 NA TRBV7-9 CASSLAGPDSPLHF TGTGCCAGCAGCTTAGCGGGGCCGGATTCACCCCTCCACTTT
NA TRBJ2-3 NA TRBV29-1 CSVGNSARGDTQYF TGCAGCGTTGGAAATAGTGCCCGGGGAGATACGCAGTATTTT
NA TRBJ2-2 TRBD2 TRBV6-2/TRBV6-3 CASTPGLAGVSGELFF TGTGCCAGCACCCCGGGACTAGCGGGAGTTTCCGGGGAGCTGTTTTTT
few TRBJ1-1 NA TRBV12-3/TRBV12-4 CASSSDRNTEAFF TGTGCCAGCAGTTCCGACAGGAACACTGAAGCTTTCTTT
NA TRBJ2-3 NA TRBV11-2 CASSSSASWTSTDTQYF TGTGCCAGCAGCTCGTCAGCTTCGTGGACTAGCACAGATACGCAGTATTTT
few TRBJ1-3 NA TRBV9 CASSVGEDGNTIYF TGTGCCAGCAGCGTAGGAGAAGATGGAAACACCATATATTTT
NA TRBJ1-1 NA TRBV13 CASSPTVNTEAFF TGTGCCAGCAGCCCCACAGTTAACACTGAAGCTTTCTTT
NA TRBJ1-2 NA TRBV27 CASSLSGANYGYTF TGTGCCAGCAGTTTGAGCGGCGCTAACTATGGCTACACCTTC
NA TRBJ1-1 TRBD1 TRBV28 CASSPMTGLTEAFF TGTGCCAGCAGTCCGATGACAGGGTTGACTGAAGCTTTCTTT